These 32 T cell receptor beta chains originate from one sample sequenced in a study of blood T cell repertoires in COVID-19. Libraries were prepared by immunoSEQ multiplex PCR; TCRdb keeps only in-frame clonotypes and omits some of them. Here the sample spans approximately 120,000 clones, 86% being singletons. Sequenced sample: peripheral blood. These receptors all come from a human donor in a cohort sampled during active COVID-19.

CDR3 in amino acids: CASTHPRRGGQETQYF. Written as DNA, the CDR3 is TGTGCCAGCACCCACCCGAGGAGGGGGGGCCAAGAGACCCAGTACTTC. The V call is TRBV7-9, the J call TRBJ2-5, with D possibly TRBD2 on 7 matching bases. Germline V CDR1 and CDR2: SEHNR, FQNEAQ (reference sequence). This CDR3 is built from 16 residues. The germline V and J ends were trimmed by 7 bases and 1 base, with 19 bases remaining between them.

The V and J genes are TRBV6-5 and TRBJ2-7; perhaps TRBD2 as D (5 bases). This CDR3 region has 13 residues. Germline CDR1 and CDR2: MNHEY and SVGAGI. Trimming took 6 bases from V and 4 from J, leaving 13 bases between them. Here the CDR3 DNA reads TGTGCCAGCAGCGTGGTTGGCGGGTACGAGCAGTACTTC. This codes for CASSVVGGYEQYF.

The rearrangement links TRBV29-1 to TRBJ2-7; 12 bases are shared with TRBD2. The V segment lost 5 bases and the J segment 0 bases; nucleotides outside the gene matches: 23. The CDR3 contains 21 residues. Germline lookup yields CDR1 SQVTM and CDR2 ANQGSEA. The CDR3 nucleotides are TGCAGCGTTTCATACACCGAGTTGGGCCAACCTAGCGGGAGGGTCTCCTACGAGCAGTACTTC. This codes for CSVSYTELGQPSGRVSYEQYF.

This rearrangement joins TRBV5-8 to TRBJ2-1, with a possible D match to TRBD1 (6 bases). Trimming left V 4 bases short and J 1 base short, with 9 bases between. The CDR3 sequence is 14 residues long. Germline V gives CDR1 SGHTS, CDR2 YDEGEE. CDR3 sequence (DNA): TGTGCCAGCAGCCACGGACAGTCCTACAATGAGCAGTTCTTC. Protein: CASSHGQSYNEQFF. Full variable domain (rest looked up from reference TRBV5-8 and TRBJ2-1): EAGVTQSPTHLIKTRGQQATLRCSPISGHTSVYWYQQALGLGLQFLLWYDEGEERNRGNFPPRFSGRQFPNYSSELNVNALELEDSALYLCASSHGQSYNEQFFGPGTRLTVL.

This clone was detected only a few times. The CDR3 loop reads CASNPSVRQGYGNTGELFF. In DNA, the CDR3 is TGTGCCAGCAACCCTTCGGTTCGACAGGGGTATGGGAACACCGGGGAGCTGTTTTTT. V usage is TRBV7-9 and J usage is TRBJ2-2, with 8 nucleotides matching TRBD1. V lost 7 bases and J lost 1; bases outside the gene matches: 17. Germline values: CDR1 SEHNR, CDR2 FQNEAQ (reference sequence). The CDR3 is 19 amino acids. The full variable domain, in which reference TRBV7-9 and TRBJ2-2 provide the parts outside the CDR3, is DTGVSQNPRHKITKRGQNVTFRCDPISEHNRLYWYRQTLGQGPEFLTYFQNEAQLEKSRLLSDRFSAERPKGSFSTLEIQRTEQGDSAMYLCASNPSVRQGYGNTGELFFGEGSRLTVL.

The CDR3 is CATSRETSPLHF. In DNA, the CDR3 is TGTGCCACCAGCAGGGAGACTTCACCCCTCCACTTT. The rearrangement uses TRBV15 and TRBJ1-6; D ambiguous. Trimming left V 3 bases short and J 9 bases short, with 6 bases between. The CDR3 loop spans 12 amino acids. Germline V gene lookup returns CDR1 LNHNV and CDR2 YYDKDF (reference sequence).

The chain is built from TRBV5-6 and TRBJ2-7; a possible D gene is TRBD1 (5 bases). The CDR3 is 14 amino acids. Trimming shortened V by 7 bases and J by 6 bases, and 20 bases separated the two germline ends. Germline V gene sequence: CDR1 SGHDT, CDR2 YYEEEE. The CDR3 is CASGSRVGDSEQYF. DNA of the CDR3: TGTGCCAGCGGATCCAGGGTAGGTGACAGCGAGCAGTACTTC.

In its sample, this clone was seen once. V is TRBV18 and J is TRBJ1-3; D remains ambiguous. V lost 4 bases and J lost 0, with 10 bases in between. Germline CDR1 KGHSH, CDR2 LQKENI. This CDR3 is 15 amino acids long. The CDR3 DNA is TGTGCCAGCTCACTAACAGATAACTCTGGAAACACCATATATTTT. This translates into CASSLTDNSGNTIYF.

The V gene is TRBV19, the J gene TRBJ1-5, with TRBD1 matching 8 bases. The trim removed 5 bases at V and 4 bases at J, leaving 7 bases unmatched. CDR1 is LNHDA and CDR2 is SQIVND in the germline V gene (reference sequence). The CDR3 has 15 residues. The CDR3 sequence is CASSVDRANNQPQHF. In DNA, the CDR3 is TGTGCCAGTAGTGTGGACAGGGCGAATAATCAGCCCCAGCATTTT. The whole variable domain, remainder taken from reference TRBV19 and TRBJ1-5, is DGGITQSPKYLFRKEGQNVTLSCEQNLNHDAMYWYRQDPGQGLRLIYYSQIVNDFQKGDIAEGYSVSREKKESFPLTVTSAQKNPTAFYLCASSVDRANNQPQHFGDGTRLSIL.

This rearrangement joins TRBV27 to TRBJ2-1; possibly TRBD2 for D (5 bases). Trimming cost V 4 bases and J 0 bases, with 13 bases left between them. The CDR3 has 16 residues. Looked up from germline, CDR1 is MNHEY and CDR2 is SMNVEV (reference sequence). This CDR3 is CASSYRAGSSYNEQFF. The DNA of the CDR3 is TGTGCCAGCAGTTACCGGGCGGGCAGCTCCTACAATGAGCAGTTCTTC.

The rearrangement links TRBV15 to TRBJ2-7, with 11 bases fitting TRBD1. Germline V lookup: CDR1 LNHNV, CDR2 YYDKDF (reference sequence). CDR3 size: 17 residues. J lost 6 bases, V lost 0 bases, and 10 bases had no gene match. Here the CDR3 reads CATSRDSGQGALGEQYF. CDR3 DNA sequence: TGTGCCACCAGCAGAGATTCCGGACAGGGGGCGCTAGGCGAGCAGTACTTC.

V usage is TRBV18 and J usage is TRBJ2-7; D is ambiguous. This CDR3 has 13 residues. The ends were cut back, 4 bases at V and 4 bases at J, with 11 bases in the middle. Germline CDR1 reads KGHSH; CDR2 reads LQKENI. The CDR3 is CASSLESGYEQYF. The CDR3 DNA sequence: TGTGCCAGCTCACTCGAATCGGGTTACGAGCAGTACTTC. The entire variable domain, with the rest obtained from reference TRBV18 and TRBJ2-7, is as follows: NAGVMQNPRHLVRRRGQEARLRCSPMKGHSHVYWYRQLPEEGLKFMVYLQKENIIDESGMPKERFSAEFPKEGPSILRIQQVVRGDSAAYFCASSLESGYEQYFGPGTRLTVT.

This clone was counted a few times. The genes are TRBV2 and TRBJ1-5, with D hard to call. Trimming removed 4 bases from V and 4 bases from J, with 5 bases in between. The CDR3 consists of 12 residues. The germline gives CDR1 SNHLY, CDR2 FYNNEI. The CDR3 sequence is CASSGGNQPQHF. CDR3 DNA: TGTGCCAGCAGTGGCGGGAATCAGCCCCAGCATTTT.

The chain has TRBV5-1 and TRBJ2-7; 10 bases match TRBD1. CDR1 is SGHRS, CDR2 YFSETQ, per germline. Germline trimming cut 4 bases from V and 3 bases from J; bases unmatched to any gene: 4. The CDR3 contains 14 residues. CDR3 in DNA: TGCGCCAGCAGCCACGGACAGGGGGGCTACGAGCAGTACTTC. Amino acid sequence: CASSHGQGGYEQYF.

The rearrangement joins TRBV5-4 to TRBJ1-6; 10 nucleotides match TRBD1. Germline V CDR1 and CDR2: SGHNT, YYREEE (reference sequence). With V trimmed by 5 bases and J by 8 bases, 1 base remained unmatched. CDR3 length: 13 amino acids. The CDR3 sequence is CASRDRGDSPLHF. Here the CDR3 DNA reads TGTGCCAGCAGGGACAGGGGGGATTCACCCCTCCACTTT.

The chain carries TRBV7-7 and TRBJ2-5, with 11 bases identical to TRBD2. CDR1 SSHAT and CDR2 FNYEAQ come from the germline V gene (reference sequence). The CDR3 is 18 amino acids. V lost 2 bases to trimming and J lost 4 bases; unmatched junction nucleotides: 12. CDR3 in amino acids: CASSLSSTGLAGGETQYF. As DNA, the CDR3 is TGTGCCAGCAGCTTATCCTCGACGGGGCTAGCGGGAGGAGAGACCCAGTACTTC.

The chain employs TRBV6-4 and TRBJ2-7; 7 bases fit TRBD2. V gave up 4 bases and J gave up 6 bases; unmatched junction bases: 6. The germline gives CDR1 MRHNA, CDR2 SNTAGT. This CDR3 has 13 amino acids. The CDR3 is CASSVAGAGEQYF. The CDR3 bases are TGTGCCAGCAGTGTCGCGGGAGCAGGCGAGCAGTACTTC.

V usage is TRBV29-1 and J usage is TRBJ1-1; no clear D gene. This CDR3 is 12 amino acids long. Trimming removed 6 bases from V and 1 base from J, with 9 bases in between. Germline V gives CDR1 SQVTM, CDR2 ANQGSEA. The chain's CDR3 is CSVPPQNTEAFF. DNA of the CDR3: TGCAGCGTGCCTCCACAGAACACTGAAGCTTTCTTT.

V and J are TRBV19 and TRBJ2-2, with 10 bases matching TRBD1. V was clipped by 7 bases and J by 4 bases; unmatched bases: 9. Germline lookup yields CDR1 LNHDA and CDR2 SQIVND (reference sequence). The CDR3 loop spans 16 amino acids. The DNA for the CDR3 is TGTGCCAGTAAAAAGACAGGGGGCATAGGCACCGGGGAGCTGTTTTTT. The encoded protein is CASKKTGGIGTGELFF.

In DNA, the CDR3 is TGTGCCAGCAGCGTAACTTTAGCGGGAAGATCCTACGAGCAGTACTTC. Amino acid sequence: CASSVTLAGRSYEQYF. V gene TRBV7-2 combines with J gene TRBJ2-7, with 8 nucleotides matching TRBD2. The CDR3 length is 16 residues. The germline gives CDR1 SGHTA, CDR2 FQGNSA. Trimming took 5 bases from V and 1 from J; bases not matched to a gene: 10.

The chain is built from TRBV6-5 and TRBJ1-4; D gene ambiguous. Germline assignment: CDR1 MNHEY and CDR2 SVGAGI. The CDR3 has 13 residues. V dropped 2 bases and J dropped 7 bases, with 8 bases sitting between them. In DNA form, the CDR3 reads TGTGCCAGCAGTTACACGAGAAGTGAAAAACTGTTTTTT. It is translated as CASSYTRSEKLFF.

The genes are TRBV7-2 and TRBJ1-5; D not resolved. V dropped 1 base and J dropped 3 bases, with 13 bases sitting between them. The CDR3 is 16 residues long. Germline V CDR1 and CDR2: SGHTA, FQGNSA. The CDR3 sequence: CASSLVPPGINQPQHF. Here the CDR3 DNA reads TGTGCCAGCAGCTTAGTCCCCCCGGGTATCAATCAGCCCCAGCATTTT.

The rearrangement uses TRBV2 and TRBJ1-5; no reliable D call. V shed 4 bases and J shed 3 bases, with 13 bases lying between them. The CDR3 totals 15 residues. Per germline, CDR1 SNHLY and CDR2 FYNNEI. For the CDR3, the DNA is TGTGCCAGCAGTGGCGTCCCTATTACCAATCAGCCCCAGCATTTT. It encodes CASSGVPITNQPQHF.

The CDR3 bases are TGCGCCAGCAGCTTTGGCGGACAGGGGGCCGGGACCCAGTACTTC. This sequence encodes CASSFGGQGAGTQYF. The rearrangement joins TRBV5-1 to TRBJ2-5; the match to TRBD1 covers 11 bases. This CDR3 contains 15 residues. Germline V gene sequence: CDR1 SGHRS, CDR2 YFSETQ. V lost 2 bases to trimming and J lost 7 bases; unmatched junction nucleotides: 7.

This chain connects TRBV10-3 to TRBJ2-5, with TRBD2 matching over 11 bases. Germline V gene sequence: CDR1 ENHRY, CDR2 SYGVKD. The CDR3 length is 13 residues. J was trimmed by 1 base and V by 9 bases; bases with no gene match: 1. Here the CDR3 reads CAIGLAGQETQYF. Written as DNA, the CDR3 is TGTGCCATTGGACTAGCGGGCCAAGAGACCCAGTACTTC.

The chain is built from TRBV27 and TRBJ2-7; 7 bases are shared with TRBD2. Germline CDR1 MNHEY, CDR2 SMNVEV (reference sequence). The junction had 9 bases not matched to a gene; V was cut back by 4 bases and J by 3 bases. This CDR3 has 15 residues. The CDR3 sequence: CASSSPQTSYYEQYF. CDR3 sequence (DNA): TGTGCCAGCAGTTCCCCCCAGACTAGCTACTACGAGCAGTACTTC.

This clone was detected once. The chain joins TRBV6-1 to TRBJ2-1, with TRBD2 as a possible D gene (9 bases). Deletions cut 0 bases from V and 4 bases from J, with 25 bases between. The CDR3 totals 20 residues. Per the germline V gene, CDR1 is MNHNS and CDR2 is SASEGT. CDR3 sequence (DNA): TGTGCCAGCAGTGAAGCGCGACAGGGGTTAGCGGGAGTCAGGTACAATGAGCAGTTCTTC. Translating it yields CASSEARQGLAGVRYNEQFF.

This chain connects TRBV30 to TRBJ2-1; 9 bases align to TRBD2. V shed 0 bases and J 8 bases; nucleotides not matched to a gene: 5. The CDR3 is made up of 14 amino acids. CDR1 GTSNPN and CDR2 SVGIG come from the germline V gene (reference sequence). The CDR3 region is CAWSVAGGPHEQFF. In DNA, the CDR3 is TGTGCCTGGAGTGTGGCGGGAGGGCCGCATGAGCAGTTCTTC.

V is TRBV15 and J is TRBJ1-3; D possibly corresponds to TRBD1 (5 bases). The CDR3 length is 16 residues. V lost 0 bases to trimming and J lost 7 bases, with 16 bases between them. Germline lookup yields CDR1 LNHNV and CDR2 YYDKDF (reference sequence). The CDR3, as DNA: TGTGCCACCAGCAGAGATACGGCCCGGGGGGGGAACACCATATATTTT. It yields the protein CATSRDTARGGNTIYF. Together with reference TRBV15 and TRBJ1-3, the CDR3 gives the full variable domain: DAMVIQNPRYQVTQFGKPVTLSCSQTLNHNVMYWYQQKSSQAPKLLFHYYDKDFNNEADTPDNFQSRRPNTSFCFLDIRSPGLGDTAMYLCATSRDTARGGNTIYFGEGSWLTVV.

A single count supports this clone. The chain couples TRBV7-8 to TRBJ2-1; the match to TRBD2 covers 8 bases. V shed 1 base and J 8 bases; nucleotides not matched to a gene: 7. The CDR3 contains 15 residues. CDR1 SGHVS and CDR2 FQNEAQ come from the germline V gene. The CDR3 nucleotides read TGTGCCAGCAGCTTAGAAAGCGGGAGATGGGATGAGCAGTTCTTC. Translated: CASSLESGRWDEQFF.

The chain uses TRBV9 and TRBJ2-7; 7 nucleotides match TRBD1. With 2 bases clipped from V and 7 bases from J, the junction kept 15 bases outside the gene matches. Germline V lookup: CDR1 SGDLS, CDR2 YYNGEE. CDR3 length equals 16 residues. The CDR3 nucleotides read TGTGCCAGCAGCGTGCATGCGACAGGGCAAGGGAATGAGCAGTACTTC. Translation: CASSVHATGQGNEQYF.

The chain carries TRBV7-2 and TRBJ1-2, with 10 positions matching TRBD1. The CDR3 length is 14 residues. Unmatched junction bases numbered 8, after V lost 5 bases and J lost 8 bases. Germline CDR1 reads SGHTA; CDR2 reads FQGNSA. The CDR3, as DNA: TGTGCCAGCAGCCGGGACAGGGGAGAGGGGGGCTACACCTTC. It yields the protein CASSRDRGEGGYTF. The full variable domain, completed using reference TRBV7-2 and TRBJ1-2, is GAGVSQSPSNKVTEKGKDVELRCDPISGHTALYWYRQSLGQGLEFLIYFQGNSAPDKSGLPSDRFSAERTGGSVSTLTIQRTQQEDSAVYLCASSRDRGEGGYTFGSGTRLTVV.